This T cell receptor (beta chain) was profiled in a study of HIV-infected patients and healthy controls. Findings of the study overall: HIV-associated CDR3 frequencies dropped significantly during therapy; CMV-associated ones, mostly rising, changed nonsignificantly.

Trimming took 0 bases from V and 0 from J, leaving 9 bases between them. From germline, CDR1 is SGHRS and CDR2 YFSETQ. This CDR3 spans 16 amino acids. Concerning this clonotype: What it recognizes is unknown. A much larger clone sits a single nucleotide away, making a read error possible.

Follow-up blood was drawn about 14 weeks, roughly three months, after antiretroviral therapy began. Whole blood was used without fractionation, so all unsorted peripheral T cells were included. Reverse transcription used around 500 ng RNA and constant-region primers for alpha and beta. Separate chain-specific third strand synthesis with multiplexing indices produced the alpha and beta libraries. The library got P5 and P7 elements plus a second index, then an approximately 24-cycle PCR. TCRdb analysed the 5' RACE reads with MiXCR anew, one entry per CDR3 protein. Of approximately 5,200 distinct CDR3 sequences listed, 20% are singletons.

The TCR was taken from an adult with HIV infection. V and J are TRBV5-1 and TRBJ2-2, with TRBD1 as a possible D gene (6 bases). The input for sequencing was blood, taken during antiretroviral therapy. In DNA form, the CDR3 reads TGCGCCAGCAGCTTGGGCTGGACAGCGAACACCGGGGAGCTGTTTTTT. Residues: CASSLGWTANTGELFF.